The 31 T cell receptor beta chains presented below share a single source sample, sequenced in a study of Graves' ophthalmopathy and Graves' hyperthyroidism (dated by TCRdb to 2016 to 2019). The instrument was an Illumina HiSeq 2000. For repertoire sequencing, the TCR beta CDR3 regions were amplified from RNA transcripts. The first round of RT-PCR was done with HTBI primers and the Qiagen OneStep RT-PCR kit, and was followed by a second round of multiplex PCR, then size selection and purification. TCRdb reworked the public reads: Q25 trimming with fastp, MiXCR clone assembly, productive beta chains retained. All rows with the same CDR3 protein become a single entry with the most common DNA and genes. The sample table contains fewer than 20,000 distinct CDR3 sequences; only one count was recorded for about half of them. The ten top clones hold around 25% of the sample. Sequencing input: peripheral blood. These receptors were collected from a woman between 40 and 55 years old with stable Graves' hyperthyroidism. Donor details come from another sample of the same person, matched by shared clones.

On this clonotype: Just one base apart from a much larger clone, this may be a read error. The genes are TRBV11-1 and TRBJ1-2; 8 bases are a match to TRBD1. CDR3 length: 15 amino acids. Germline values: CDR1 SGHAT, CDR2 FQDESV (reference sequence). Written as DNA, the CDR3 is TGTGCCCGCAGCGCGCGGGACAGGCATCCTTATGGCTACACCTTC. Amino acid sequence: CARSARDRHPYGYTF.

In the case of this clonotype: The junction and the germline gene differ at one end; a read error may be behind it. The V and J genes are TRBV29-1 and TRBJ2-1; possible D gene TRBD2, 5 bases. CDR1 is SQVTM and CDR2 is ANQGSEA in the germline V gene. CDR3 length: 13 amino acids. CDR3 protein: CSVVPADYNVQFF. The CDR3 DNA is TGCAGCGTTGTTCCGGCTGACTACAATGTGCAGTTCTTC.

Points on this clonotype: No conserved phenylalanine or tryptophan ends this CDR3, so it is likely a read error. This chain joins TRBV7-6 and TRBJ2-6; no clear D gene. This CDR3 is 17 amino acids long. Trimming pared 1 base from V and 0 bases from J, leaving 10 bases between. CDR1 is SGHVS, CDR2 FNYEAQ, per germline. CDR3 residues: CASSLDTTSSGANVLTH. CDR3 bases: TGTGCCAGCAGCTTAGACACTACGAGCTCTGGGGCCAACGTCCTGACTCAC.

This clonotype was counted ten times or more. The V call is TRBV7-8, the J call TRBJ1-6; TRBD1 might be the D (5 bases). The CDR3 has 17 residues. Germline loops: CDR1 SGHVS, CDR2 FQNEAQ. V gave up 5 bases and J gave up 7 bases, with 21 bases separating them. CDR3 sequence reads: CASSHGGPFSRNSPLHF. DNA of the CDR3: TGTGCCAGCAGCCATGGGGGACCGTTTAGTAGGAATTCACCCCTCCACTTT.

The chain couples TRBV7-9 to TRBJ1-2; possibly TRBD1 for D (6 bases). The CDR3 is 15 amino acids. The germline gives CDR1 SEHNR, CDR2 FQNEAQ (reference sequence). Trimming shortened V by 2 bases and J by 4 bases, and 14 bases separated the two germline ends. CDR3 amino acids: CASSLWTEIAYGYTF. CDR3 sequence (DNA): TGTGCCAGCAGCTTATGGACAGAAATTGCCTATGGCTACACCTTC.

On this clonotype itself: Possible read error: a much larger clone is one base away. The chain couples TRBV6-2 or TRBV6-3 to TRBJ2-7; D gene ambiguous. The CDR3 totals 12 residues. Germline V CDR1 and CDR2: MNHEY, SVGEGT. As DNA, the CDR3 is TGTACGACTGCGTTTCATCTAGGCGAGCAGTACTTC. It yields the protein CTTAFHLGEQYF.

This clonotype has more than one count but fewer than ten. The chain couples TRBV6-2 or TRBV6-3 to TRBJ2-3; either TRBD1 or TRBD2 may fit D (6 bases each). This CDR3 comprises 13 residues. CDR1 is MNHEY, CDR2 SVGEGT, per germline. V was clipped by 8 bases and J by 4 bases, with 13 bases between them. Written as DNA, the CDR3 is TGTGCCAGCGAGGGGGACTTAGCAGATACGCAGTATTTT. It codes for CASEGDLADTQYF.

This clonotype is medium-sized. V gene TRBV2 combines with J gene TRBJ2-7; D gene unclear. With 3 bases removed from V and 2 bases from J, the gap between germline ends came to 5 bases. This CDR3 contains 12 residues. Germline CDR1 reads SNHLY; CDR2 reads FYNNEI. The CDR3 sequence is CASSDRPYEQYF. The CDR3 region has the DNA TGTGCCAGCAGTGACAGGCCCTACGAGCAGTACTTC.

The chain joins TRBV20-1 to TRBJ2-7, with TRBD2 identical over 10 bases. Germline V gene data show CDR1 as DFQATT and CDR2 as SNEGSKA (reference sequence). The CDR3 extends over 13 amino acids. Trimming cost V 6 bases and J 3 bases; bases outside gene matches: 5. The CDR3 spells CSAWTSGVYEQYF. DNA for the CDR3: TGCAGTGCCTGGACTAGCGGAGTCTACGAGCAGTACTTC.

Concerning this clonotype: The junction departs from germline at one end; a sequencing error may be responsible. V gene TRBV2 combines with J gene TRBJ2-1; D gene ambiguous. The length of the CDR3 is 12 residues. Germline CDR1 and CDR2: SNHLY and FYNNEI. CDR3 nucleotide sequence: TGCGCCAGCAGCCAAGATCTCAATGAGCAGTTCTTC. Protein sequence: CASSQDLNEQFF.

This clonotype has ten or more counts. The J gene is TRBJ1-4, the V gene TRBV2, with TRBD1 matching 8 bases. CDR1 and CDR2 from the germline V gene are SNHLY and FYNNEI. Losses at the gene ends were 4 bases for V and 8 bases for J; bases not matched to a gene: 6. This CDR3 comprises 14 residues. The CDR3 spells CASSVYRGAEKLFF. DNA of the CDR3: TGTGCCAGCAGTGTTTACAGGGGGGCGGAAAAACTGTTTTTT.

J is TRBJ1-6 and V is TRBV20-1; no definite D call. The V end lost 0 bases, the J end lost 8 bases, and 17 bases lay between the germline ends. There are 16 residues in the CDR3. Germline values: CDR1 DFQATT, CDR2 SNEGSKA (reference sequence). The CDR3 region is CSARDEGLSAYSPLHF. Written as DNA, the CDR3 is TGCAGTGCTAGAGATGAAGGGTTATCGGCGTATTCACCCCTCCACTTT.

Worth noting for this clonotype: A much larger clone differs from this one at a single base, so this may be a read error. The chain links TRBV20-1 to TRBJ1-4; a weak D match, TRBD1 (5 bases). Per the germline V gene, CDR1 is DFQATT and CDR2 is SNEGSKA (reference sequence). The CDR3 loop spans 15 amino acids. In DNA form, the CDR3 reads TGCAGTGCTAGGGTTCCAGGACTAAGAGGGGAAAGACTGTTTTTT. Its translation: CSARVPGLRGERLFF.

The gene calls are TRBV6-5 and TRBJ2-7; 8 bases are a match to TRBD1. The ends lost 0 bases at V and 7 bases at J; junction bases unmatched: 14. Germline V gene lookup returns CDR1 MNHEY and CDR2 SVGAGI. This CDR3 is built from 17 residues. This chain's CDR3 is CASSYSSYRTGLGEQYF. Here the CDR3 DNA reads TGTGCCAGCAGTTACTCGAGTTATAGGACAGGGTTAGGGGAGCAGTACTTC.

The chain has TRBV2 and TRBJ1-1; D unresolved. The ends were cut back, 4 bases at V and 1 base at J, with 10 bases in the middle. CDR1 is SNHLY and CDR2 is FYNNEI in the germline V gene. This CDR3 contains 14 residues. CDR3 amino acids: CASSGTGRNTEAFF. CDR3 nucleotide sequence: TGTGCCAGCAGTGGGACGGGAAGGAACACTGAAGCTTTCTTT.

The genes are TRBV10-3 and TRBJ2-5; D is possibly TRBD1 or TRBD2 (5 bases each). This CDR3 spans 13 amino acids. The V end lost 7 bases, the J end lost 5 bases, and 14 bases lay between the germline ends. Germline-derived CDR1 and CDR2 are ENHRY and SYGVKD. Here the CDR3 reads CAIKGRESETQYF. CDR3 DNA: TGTGCCATCAAGGGCAGGGAGAGCGAGACCCAGTACTTC.

This clonotype came up many times. The chain uses TRBV19 and TRBJ2-3; 10 positions agree with TRBD1. Germline lookup yields CDR1 LNHDA and CDR2 SQIVND (reference sequence). The CDR3 runs 16 residues. V trimming: 7 bases; J trimming: 0 bases; junction bases outside the gene matches: 7. The CDR3 is CASMKQGQGSTDTQYF. In DNA form, the CDR3 reads TGTGCCAGTATGAAGCAGGGACAGGGGAGCACAGATACGCAGTATTTT. The variable domain in full, completed from reference TRBV19 and TRBJ2-3, reads DGGITQSPKYLFRKEGQNVTLSCEQNLNHDAMYWYRQDPGQGLRLIYYSQIVNDFQKGDIAEGYSVSREKKESFPLTVTSAQKNPTAFYLCASMKQGQGSTDTQYFGPGTRLTVL.

This clonotype was seen only once. This rearrangement joins TRBV10-1 to TRBJ1-4; 7 bases agree with TRBD1. J lost 10 bases, V lost 5 bases, and 7 bases had no gene match. The V gene's germline CDR1 is WNHNN and CDR2 SYGVQD (reference sequence). CDR3 length: 13 residues. CDR3 bases: TGCGCCAGCAGTCCCGACAGGGACGGAAAACTGTTTTTT. This gives the protein CASSPDRDGKLFF.

This clonotype was seen just once. The CDR3 ends on some other residue instead of the conserved phenylalanine or tryptophan, so this is likely a read error. The chain recombines TRBV11-3 with TRBJ2-5, with 9 bases aligning to TRBD2. V dropped 1 base and J dropped 6; count of bases not matched to a gene: 12. This CDR3 contains 17 residues. CDR1 SGHNT and CDR2 YENEEA come from the germline V gene. The CDR3 DNA sequence: TGTGCCAGCAGCTTAGGGTTCGCGCTAGCGGGATCGAAGACCCAGTACCTC. Translating gives CASSLGFALAGSKTQYL.

This clonotype occurred many times. The V gene is TRBV7-9, the J gene TRBJ1-3; TRBD1 might be the D (6 bases). Trimming took off 5 bases at V and 0 bases at J, with 14 bases between the two ends. CDR3 length: 16 residues. Per germline, CDR1 SEHNR and CDR2 FQNEAQ (reference sequence). Here the CDR3 reads CASSPTGMGSGNTIYF. CDR3 sequence (DNA): TGTGCCAGCAGCCCGACAGGAATGGGCTCTGGAAACACCATATATTTT.

This clonotype showed up just once. The V call is TRBV6-5, the J call TRBJ2-2; TRBD1 agrees at 10 bases. Germline CDR1 reads MNHEY; CDR2 reads SVGAGI. This CDR3 has 15 amino acids. The junction had 3 bases not matched to a gene; V was cut back by 2 bases and J by 6 bases. This chain's CDR3 is CASSYGQGVPGELFF. The CDR3, as DNA: TGTGCCAGCAGTTACGGACAGGGGGTCCCCGGGGAGCTGTTTTTT.

This clonotype was found many times. The J gene is TRBJ1-6, the V gene TRBV11-2; maybe TRBD1 (5 bases). CDR1 and CDR2 (germline): SGHAT, FQNNGV. Trimming removed 5 bases from V and 7 bases from J, with 15 bases in between. This CDR3 has 15 amino acids. CDR3 amino acids: CASSPTPGRNSPLHF. The CDR3 region has the DNA TGTGCCAGCAGCCCTACTCCAGGGAGGAATTCACCCCTCCACTTT.

This clonotype was counted many times. This rearrangement joins TRBV9 to TRBJ2-2, with TRBD2 as a possible D gene (7 bases). Trimming pared 3 bases from V and 4 bases from J, leaving 10 bases between. CDR1 and CDR2 (germline): SGDLS, YYNGEE. The length of the CDR3 is 14 residues. CDR3 in DNA: TGTGCCAGCAGCGGGGCGGGGGCCACCGGGGAGCTGTTTTTT. It translates to CASSGAGATGELFF.

The chain employs TRBV6-6 and TRBJ2-5; D ambiguous. Germline-derived CDR1 and CDR2 are MNHNY and SVGAGI (reference sequence). The CDR3 length is 14 residues. Between the trimmed V and J ends, which lost 6 bases and 0 bases, there was a span of 11 bases. CDR3 region: CASRKTDDQETQYF. The CDR3 DNA reads as TGTGCCAGCAGAAAGACGGACGACCAAGAGACCCAGTACTTC.

This clonotype occurred many times. The rearrangement links TRBV19 to TRBJ2-2; D is ambiguous. The CDR3 sequence is 15 residues long. Germline CDR1 is LNHDA and CDR2 is SQIVND (reference sequence). V dropped 4 bases and J dropped 6 bases, with 15 bases sitting between them. CDR3 sequence: CASSRQTRSAGELFF. The CDR3 nucleotides are TGTGCCAGTAGTAGGCAAACAAGATCGGCCGGGGAGCTGTTTTTT. Full variable domain (outside the CDR3, taken from reference TRBV19 and TRBJ2-2): DGGITQSPKYLFRKEGQNVTLSCEQNLNHDAMYWYRQDPGQGLRLIYYSQIVNDFQKGDIAEGYSVSREKKESFPLTVTSAQKNPTAFYLCASSRQTRSAGELFFGEGSRLTVL.

This clonotype was picked up many times. V and J are TRBV20-1 and TRBJ1-1, with 9 bases fitting TRBD1. This CDR3 has 13 residues. Germline CDR1 reads DFQATT; CDR2 reads SNEGSKA (reference sequence). Germline trimming cut 4 bases from V and 6 bases from J; bases unmatched to any gene: 6. In nucleotides, the CDR3 is TGCAGTGCTATTGAACAGGGGGCCGCTGAAGCTTTCTTT. Encoded protein: CSAIEQGAAEAFF.

This clonotype has a count of ten or more. V usage is TRBV6-6 and J usage is TRBJ2-1; D call uncertain. The germline gives CDR1 MNHNY, CDR2 SVGAGI (reference sequence). V was cut by 5 bases and J by 5 bases, with 7 bases left in between. This CDR3 is built from 12 residues. CDR3 coding DNA: TGTGCCAGCAGTCATAAGAACAATGAGCAGTTCTTC. Translated: CASSHKNNEQFF.

In this sample, this clonotype is medium-sized (0.01 to 0.1%). This rearrangement joins TRBV5-1 to TRBJ2-1; no definite D call. Trimming took off 0 bases at V and 6 bases at J, with 7 bases between the two ends. Germline lookup yields CDR1 SGHRS and CDR2 YFSETQ. The CDR3 sequence is 13 residues long. In nucleotides, the CDR3 is TGCGCCAGCAGCTTGGGGACGAGCAATGAGCAGTTCTTC. Its protein product is CASSLGTSNEQFF.

The sample holds many counts of this clonotype. The J gene is TRBJ2-2, the V gene TRBV7-2, with 8 bases lining up with TRBD2. The CDR3 is made up of 18 amino acids. The trim removed 5 bases at V and 3 bases at J, leaving 14 bases unmatched. Germline V gene sequence: CDR1 SGHTA, CDR2 FQGNSA. CDR3 in DNA: TGTGCCAGCAGCCTCCATGGACTAGCTCTACCTTACACCGGGGAGCTGTTTTTT. Its translation: CASSLHGLALPYTGELFF.

The sample holds a few counts of this clonotype. A single base separates this from a much larger clone, so it may be a read error. The chain carries TRBV20-1 and TRBJ2-1, with 8 bases aligning to TRBD2. This CDR3 has 14 amino acids. Germline values: CDR1 DFQATT, CDR2 SNEGSKA (reference sequence). Here the CDR3 DNA reads TGCAGTGCTAGATTGCTAGCGGGTTACAATGAGCGGTTCTTC. It encodes CSARLLAGYNERFF.

The sample holds many counts of this clonotype. The CDR3 spells CASSIGWAGHSGYTF. The CDR3 nucleotides read TGTGCCAGTAGTATTGGATGGGCCGGACACAGCGGCTACACCTTC. V is TRBV19 and J is TRBJ1-2, with D possibly TRBD1 on 5 matching bases. The CDR3 is 15 residues long. Trimming stripped 3 bases from V and 8 bases from J, with 19 bases between. Germline lookup yields CDR1 LNHDA and CDR2 SQIVND (reference sequence).